Listed below are T cell receptor beta chains from one sample, sequenced in a study of control samples from healthy donors and cancer patients. Sequenced by immunoSEQ multiplex PCR; TCRdb stores in-frame clones only, minus some. Seen here are some 170,000 clones, around 96% observed once, and the top ten hold 0.95% to 1.1%. What was sequenced was blood. All receptors derive from a woman in her thirties in good health. Each CDR3 is given with its conserved first and last residue. D genes are given only for firm matches. Clone size is stated in some rows and not others, as once, few, many or a class when expanded.

V gene	clone size	J gene	D gene	CDR3 DNA	CDR3 protein
TRBV10-3	NA	TRBJ2-7	TRBD1	TGTGCCATCAGGGCCGGGACAGGGGGTTCGGGAGAGCAGTACTTC	CAIRAGTGGSGEQYF
TRBV5-1	NA	TRBJ2-3	TRBD2	TGCGCCAGCGGGGGGGAATTCACAGATACGCAGTATTTT	CASGGEFTDTQYF
TRBV19	NA	TRBJ1-6	TRBD1	TGTGCCAGTACCGCAACCGGGACAGCGGCCCCTTCCCTCCACTTT	CASTATGTAAPSLHF
TRBV2	NA	TRBJ2-1	TRBD2	TGTGCCAGCACCCGTAGCCCGGGAGCGGGGGGTGGGAATGAGCAGTTCTTC	CASTRSPGAGGGNEQFF
TRBV12-3/TRBV12-4	once	TRBJ2-3	NA	TGTGCCAGCAGTTTGGGTTGGGGAGATACGCAGTATTTT	CASSLGWGDTQYF
TRBV28	NA	TRBJ2-7	NA	TGTGCCAGCAGTATCACAGGGCCCGAGCAGTACTTC	CASSITGPEQYF
TRBV24-1	NA	TRBJ1-2	NA	TGTGCCACCTCCGACAGCGACTATGGCTACACCTTC	CATSDSDYGYTF
TRBV23-1	once	TRBJ2-7	TRBD1	TGCGCCAGCAGACCGGGACAGGACTCCTACGAGCAGTACTTC	CASRPGQDSYEQYF
TRBV5-1	NA	TRBJ2-2	NA	TGCGCCAGCAGCTTGGCCACGAACACCGGGGAGCTGTTTTTT	CASSLATNTGELFF
TRBV7-9	NA	TRBJ1-4	NA	TGTGCCAGCAGAATGGCGAGTGGGGGCGAACTGTTTTTT	CASRMASGGELFF
TRBV5-1	NA	TRBJ2-5	NA	TGCGCCAGCAGCCGACCGGGGAACCAAGAGACCCAGTACTTC	CASSRPGNQETQYF
TRBV9	NA	TRBJ1-2	NA	TGTGCCAGCAGCGTAGCTCAGCAGCTTGTTTTCTATGGCTACACCTTC	CASSVAQQLVFYGYTF
TRBV28	NA	TRBJ2-1	TRBD2	TGTGCCAGCAGTTTCGGCGGGGGGGCTGGTGAGCAGTTCTTC	CASSFGGGAGEQFF
TRBV7-6	NA	TRBJ2-2	NA	TGTGCCAGCAGCTTAGGGGCAGGGTTGACCGGGGAGCTGTTTTTT	CASSLGAGLTGELFF
TRBV2	NA	TRBJ2-7	NA	TGTGCCAGCAGTGAACAGGGGTTGAACGAGCAGTACTTC	CASSEQGLNEQYF
TRBV29-1	NA	TRBJ1-3	NA	TGCAGCGTTGAAGGAGGAAGCACCATATATTTT	CSVEGGSTIYF
TRBV4-2	once	TRBJ1-2	NA	TGTGCCAGCAACTCAAACCGGGACCTAAGGGCTGGGAGCTATGGCTACACCTTC	CASNSNRDLRAGSYGYTF
TRBV28	NA	TRBJ1-3	TRBD1	TGTGCCAGCAGTCTTTACAGGGGCTCCGGAAACACCATATATTTT	CASSLYRGSGNTIYF
TRBV28	NA	TRBJ2-7	TRBD2	TGTGCCAGCAGCAAGGAGGTAGCGGGGTACGAGCAGTACTTC	CASSKEVAGYEQYF